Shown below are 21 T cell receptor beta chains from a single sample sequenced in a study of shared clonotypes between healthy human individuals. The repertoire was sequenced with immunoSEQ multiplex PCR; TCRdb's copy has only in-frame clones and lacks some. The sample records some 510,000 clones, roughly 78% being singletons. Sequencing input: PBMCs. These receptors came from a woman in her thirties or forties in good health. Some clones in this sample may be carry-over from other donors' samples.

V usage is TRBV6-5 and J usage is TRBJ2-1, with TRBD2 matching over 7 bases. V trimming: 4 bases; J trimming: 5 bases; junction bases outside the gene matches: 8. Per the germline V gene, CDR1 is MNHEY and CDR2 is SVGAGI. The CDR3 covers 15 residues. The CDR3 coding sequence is TGTGCCAGCAGTTCAATAGCGGGTGATGACAATGAGCAGTTCTTC. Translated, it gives CASSSIAGDDNEQFF.

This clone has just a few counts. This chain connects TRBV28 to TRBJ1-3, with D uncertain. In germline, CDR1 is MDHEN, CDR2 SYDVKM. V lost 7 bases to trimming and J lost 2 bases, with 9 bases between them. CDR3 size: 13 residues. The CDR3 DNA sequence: TGTGCCAGCATTAGCACTGCTGGAAACACCATATATTTT. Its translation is CASISTAGNTIYF.

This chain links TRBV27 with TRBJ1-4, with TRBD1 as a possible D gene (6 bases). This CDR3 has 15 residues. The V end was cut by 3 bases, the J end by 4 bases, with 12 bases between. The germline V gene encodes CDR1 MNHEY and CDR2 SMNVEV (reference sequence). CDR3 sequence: CASSFSGQSNEKLFF. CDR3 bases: TGTGCCAGCAGTTTTAGCGGACAGAGTAATGAAAAACTGTTTTTT.

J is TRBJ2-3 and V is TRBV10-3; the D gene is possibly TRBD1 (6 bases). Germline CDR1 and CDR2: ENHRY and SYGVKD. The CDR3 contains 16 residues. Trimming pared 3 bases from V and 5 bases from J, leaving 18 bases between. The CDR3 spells CAISDPWVRGGDTQYF. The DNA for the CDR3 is TGTGCCATCAGTGACCCGTGGGTCAGGGGTGGAGATACGCAGTATTTT.

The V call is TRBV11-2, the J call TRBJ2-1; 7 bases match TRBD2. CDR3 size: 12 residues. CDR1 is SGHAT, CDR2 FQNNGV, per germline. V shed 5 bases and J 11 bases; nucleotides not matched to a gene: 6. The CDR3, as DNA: TGTGCCAGCAGCCAGGACGGGACTAAGCAGTTCTTC. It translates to CASSQDGTKQFF.

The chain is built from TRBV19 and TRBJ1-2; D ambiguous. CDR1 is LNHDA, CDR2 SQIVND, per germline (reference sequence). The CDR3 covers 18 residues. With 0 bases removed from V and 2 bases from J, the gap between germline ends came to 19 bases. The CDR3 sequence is CASSIERVTAVSNYGYTF. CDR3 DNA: TGTGCCAGTAGTATAGAACGGGTCACGGCAGTCTCCAACTATGGCTACACCTTC.

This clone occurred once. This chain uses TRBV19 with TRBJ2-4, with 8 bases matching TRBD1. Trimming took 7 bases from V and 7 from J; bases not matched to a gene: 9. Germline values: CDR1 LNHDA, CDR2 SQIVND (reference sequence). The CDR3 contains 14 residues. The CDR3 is CASIGRQGPNIQYF. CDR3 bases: TGTGCCAGTATCGGTAGACAGGGGCCGAACATTCAGTACTTC. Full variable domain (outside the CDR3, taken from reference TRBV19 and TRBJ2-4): DGGITQSPKYLFRKEGQNVTLSCEQNLNHDAMYWYRQDPGQGLRLIYYSQIVNDFQKGDIAEGYSVSREKKESFPLTVTSAQKNPTAFYLCASIGRQGPNIQYFGAGTRLSVL.

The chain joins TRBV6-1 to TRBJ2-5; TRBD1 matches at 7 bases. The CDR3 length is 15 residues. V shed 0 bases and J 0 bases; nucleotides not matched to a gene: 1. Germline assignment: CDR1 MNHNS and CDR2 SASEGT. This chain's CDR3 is CASSEAGTDQETQYF. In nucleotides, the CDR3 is TGTGCCAGCAGTGAAGCCGGGACAGACCAAGAGACCCAGTACTTC.

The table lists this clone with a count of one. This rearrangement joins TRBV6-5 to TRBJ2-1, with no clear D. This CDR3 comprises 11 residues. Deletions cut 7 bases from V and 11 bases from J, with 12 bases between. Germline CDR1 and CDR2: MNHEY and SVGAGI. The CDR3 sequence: CASTLGPKQFF. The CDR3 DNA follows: TGTGCCAGCACCCTCGGACCCAAGCAGTTCTTC.

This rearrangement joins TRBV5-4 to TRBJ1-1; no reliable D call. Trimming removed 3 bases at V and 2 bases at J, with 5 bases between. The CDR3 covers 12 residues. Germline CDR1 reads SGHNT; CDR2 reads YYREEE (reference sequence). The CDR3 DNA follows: TGTGCCAGCAGCTCACCCAACACTGAAGCTTTCTTT. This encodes CASSSPNTEAFF.

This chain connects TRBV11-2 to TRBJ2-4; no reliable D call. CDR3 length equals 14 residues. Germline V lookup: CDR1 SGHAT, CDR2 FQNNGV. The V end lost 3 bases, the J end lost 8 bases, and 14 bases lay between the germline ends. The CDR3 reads CASSFSVRWDIQYF. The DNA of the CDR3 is TGTGCCAGCAGCTTTTCCGTTAGGTGGGACATTCAGTACTTC.

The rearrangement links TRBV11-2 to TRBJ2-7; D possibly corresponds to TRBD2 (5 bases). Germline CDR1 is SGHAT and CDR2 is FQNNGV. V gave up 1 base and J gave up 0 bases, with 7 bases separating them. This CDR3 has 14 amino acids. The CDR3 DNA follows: TGTGCCAGCAGCTTAGGGCTAGCCTCCTACGAGCAGTACTTC. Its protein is CASSLGLASYEQYF.

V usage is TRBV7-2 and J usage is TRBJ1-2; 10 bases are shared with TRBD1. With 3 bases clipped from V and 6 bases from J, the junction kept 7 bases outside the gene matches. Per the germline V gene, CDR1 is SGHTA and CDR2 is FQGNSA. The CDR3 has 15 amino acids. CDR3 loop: CASSFGQGEVNGYTF. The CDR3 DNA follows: TGTGCCAGCAGCTTCGGACAGGGGGAAGTTAATGGCTACACCTTC.

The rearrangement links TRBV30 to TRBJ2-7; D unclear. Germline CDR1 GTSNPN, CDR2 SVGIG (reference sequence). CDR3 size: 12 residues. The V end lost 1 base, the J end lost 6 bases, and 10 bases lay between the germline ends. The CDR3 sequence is CAWSAFQVEQYF. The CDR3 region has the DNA TGTGCCTGGAGTGCGTTTCAGGTCGAGCAGTACTTC.

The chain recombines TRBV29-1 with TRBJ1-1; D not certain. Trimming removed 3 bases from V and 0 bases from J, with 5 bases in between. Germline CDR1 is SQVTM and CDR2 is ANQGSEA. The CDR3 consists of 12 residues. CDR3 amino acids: CSVESMNTEAFF. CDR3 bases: TGCAGCGTTGAGTCCATGAACACTGAAGCTTTCTTT.

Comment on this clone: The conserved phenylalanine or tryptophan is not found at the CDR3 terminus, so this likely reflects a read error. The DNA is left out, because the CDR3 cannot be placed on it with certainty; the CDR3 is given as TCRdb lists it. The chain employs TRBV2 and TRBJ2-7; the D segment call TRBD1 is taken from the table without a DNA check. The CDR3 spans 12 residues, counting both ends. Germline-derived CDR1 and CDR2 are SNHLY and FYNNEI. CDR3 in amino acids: CASSEDRPSIGI.

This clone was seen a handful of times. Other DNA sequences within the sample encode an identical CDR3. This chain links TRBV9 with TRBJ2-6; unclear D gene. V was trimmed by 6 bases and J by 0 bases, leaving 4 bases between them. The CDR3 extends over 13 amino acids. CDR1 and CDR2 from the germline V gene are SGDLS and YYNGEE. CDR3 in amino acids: CASKTSGANVLTF. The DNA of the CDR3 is TGTGCCAGCAAGACCTCTGGGGCCAACGTCCTGACTTTC.

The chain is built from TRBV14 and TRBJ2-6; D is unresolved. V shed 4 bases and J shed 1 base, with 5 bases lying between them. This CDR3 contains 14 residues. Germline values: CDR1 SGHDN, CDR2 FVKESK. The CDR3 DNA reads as TGTGCCAGCAGCCTATTATCTGGGGCCAACGTCCTGACTTTC. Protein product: CASSLLSGANVLTF.

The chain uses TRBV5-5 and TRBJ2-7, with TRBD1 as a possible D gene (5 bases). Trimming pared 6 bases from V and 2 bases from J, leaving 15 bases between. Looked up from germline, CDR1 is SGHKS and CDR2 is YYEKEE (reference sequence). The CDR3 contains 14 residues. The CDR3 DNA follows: TGTGCCAGCAACCGCAGGGTGGGGACCTACGAGCAGTACTTC. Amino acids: CASNRRVGTYEQYF.

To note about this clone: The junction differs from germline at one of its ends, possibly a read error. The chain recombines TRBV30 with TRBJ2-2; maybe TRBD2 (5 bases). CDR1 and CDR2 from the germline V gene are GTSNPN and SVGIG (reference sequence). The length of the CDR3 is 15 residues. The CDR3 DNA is TGTGCCTGGAGCAGAGACGCTACGAACACCGGGGAGCCGTTTTTT. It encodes CAWSRDATNTGEPFF.

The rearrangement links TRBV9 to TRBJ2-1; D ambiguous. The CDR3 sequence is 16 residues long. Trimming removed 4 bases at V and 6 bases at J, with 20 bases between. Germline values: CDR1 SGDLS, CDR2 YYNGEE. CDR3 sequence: CASSPRSVRGFNEQFF. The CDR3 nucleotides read TGTGCCAGCAGCCCCCGGTCAGTTAGAGGCTTCAATGAGCAGTTCTTC.